The source of this T cell receptor (beta chain) is a study of T cells in Graves' hyperthyroidism and ophthalmopathy. General study points: Blood samples included most of the expanded thyroid clonotypes exceeding 0.001. Classification by a 13 V-J model distinguished ophthalmopathy from stable hyperthyroidism.

TCR beta CDR3 region amplification was performed from RNA transcripts. The study used the HTBI primer set for a first-round RT-PCR of the TCR CDR3. A single record per CDR3 protein comes from TCRdb applying MiXCR to the multiplex PCR reads. The repertoire has 500,000 to 550,000 distinct CDR3 sequences, 20% to 25% of them found once; the top ten carry less than 30%. This clonotype showed up many times. The antigen remains unidentified. Uncontrolled infection, other autoimmune disease, pregnancy or lactation led to exclusion. The sample was blood. The receptor comes from a man younger than 35 with Graves' hyperthyroidism.

The CDR3 nucleotides are TGTGCCAGCAGCCTCTACCGGGACAGAAATCAGCCCCAGCATTTT. Protein product: CASSLYRDRNQPQHF. The V and J genes are TRBV12-3 or TRBV12-4 and TRBJ1-5; 7 bases are a match to TRBD1. With V trimmed by 6 bases and J by 4 bases, 9 bases remained unmatched. This CDR3 comprises 15 residues.